These T cell receptor beta chains were read from a single sample in a study of Ad26.COV2.S vaccination and SARS-CoV-2 variants. Produced via immunoSEQ multiplex PCR; TCRdb's table is partial and in-frame only. The sample lists about 390,000 clones; approximately 92% were seen once. The specimen was peripheral blood, collected in a trial of Ad26.COV2.S vaccine versus placebo. These receptors came from a person aged 18-60 years who received the Ad26.COV2.S COVID-19 vaccine or a placebo. The CDR3 runs from the conserved cysteine through the conserved F or W. Each record gives: J gene, clone size, D gene, V gene, CDR3 DNA, CDR3 protein. D genes are given only for firm matches. Clone size is stated in some rows and not others, as once, few, many or a class when expanded.

J: TRBJ2-5
size: -
D: -
V: TRBV9
DNA: TGTGCCAGCAGCGTGACCCTGGGGGAGACCCAGTACTTC
CDR3: CASSVTLGETQYF

J: TRBJ2-1
size: -
D: -
V: TRBV4-1
DNA: TGCGCCAGCAGCCAAACACCGACTAGGAATGAGCAGTTCTTC
CDR3: CASSQTPTRNEQFF

J: TRBJ2-7
size: -
D: -
V: TRBV4-3
DNA: TGCGCCAGCAGCCAGGACGCGAGGGGGTGGGGCCTGAACTCCTACGAGCAGTACTTC
CDR3: CASSQDARGWGLNSYEQYF

J: TRBJ1-1
size: -
D: -
V: TRBV7-9
DNA: TGTGCCAGCAGCACAAGGGGGAACACTGAAGCTTTCTTT
CDR3: CASSTRGNTEAFF

J: TRBJ2-1
size: -
D: -
V: TRBV4-3
DNA: TGCGCCAGCAGCCAAGGGGGGCAGGGAGGAAATGAGCAGTTCTTC
CDR3: CASSQGGQGGNEQFF

J: TRBJ1-2
size: -
D: -
V: TRBV2
DNA: TGTGCCAGCAGCCCGGCCAGGAAGAATGGCTACACCTTC
CDR3: CASSPARKNGYTF

J: TRBJ2-2
size: -
D: -
V: TRBV19
DNA: TGTGCCAGTAGTCACCGGGCCGCCACCGGGGAGCTGTTTTTT
CDR3: CASSHRAATGELFF

J: TRBJ1-5
size: -
D: -
V: TRBV19
DNA: TGTGCCAGTAGCCAAACCACGACAGGTCGGAGCAATCAGCCCCAGCATTTT
CDR3: CASSQTTTGRSNQPQHF

J: TRBJ1-2
size: once
D: -
V: TRBV9
DNA: TGTGCCAGCGGACGCCTGGGAAGTGGGGGTCATAACTATGGCTACACCTTC
CDR3: CASGRLGSGGHNYGYTF

J: TRBJ1-2
size: once
D: -
V: TRBV6-2/TRBV6-3
DNA: TGTGCCAGCAGTTACATCGGGACTACCTATGGCTACACCTTC
CDR3: CASSYIGTTYGYTF

J: TRBJ1-5
size: -
D: TRBD1
V: TRBV5-1
DNA: TGCGCCAGCAGCTGGGGGGACAGGGAAAATCAGCCCCAGCATTTT
CDR3: CASSWGDRENQPQHF

J: TRBJ1-2
size: -
D: TRBD1
V: TRBV6-6
DNA: TGTGCCAGCAGAACCGACAGGGCGCGGGATGGCTACACCTTC
CDR3: CASRTDRARDGYTF

J: TRBJ2-5
size: -
D: -
V: TRBV5-1
DNA: TGCGCCAGCAGCGGGCCTACAGGCCAAGAGACCCAGTACTTC
CDR3: CASSGPTGQETQYF

J: TRBJ1-3
size: -
D: -
V: TRBV4-3
DNA: TGCGCCAGCAGCCAACCGGGGCTCCCCCGTTCTGGAAACACCATATATTTT
CDR3: CASSQPGLPRSGNTIYF

J: TRBJ2-5
size: -
D: -
V: TRBV27
DNA: TGTGCCAGCAGTTTAGTGTGGACAGAAGAGACCCAGTACTTC
CDR3: CASSLVWTEETQYF

J: TRBJ1-2
size: -
D: TRBD1
V: TRBV6-5
DNA: TGTGCCAGCAGTACGCAACAGGGGGCCGGCTATGGCTACACCTTC
CDR3: CASSTQQGAGYGYTF

J: TRBJ2-1
size: -
D: -
V: TRBV9
DNA: TGTGCCAGCAGCGCGGGACATCGGGGGAAACTCTACAATGAGCAGTTCTTC
CDR3: CASSAGHRGKLYNEQFF

J: TRBJ2-1
size: -
D: -
V: TRBV7-2
DNA: TGTGCCAGCAGTGAGGGGTCCAGCTCCTACAATGAGCAGTTCTTC
CDR3: CASSEGSSSYNEQFF

J: TRBJ1-6
size: -
D: TRBD1
V: TRBV2
DNA: TGTGCCAGCAGTGAAGGGTACGGGACAGTTGATTCACCCCTCCACTTT
CDR3: CASSEGYGTVDSPLHF

J: TRBJ1-2
size: -
D: -
V: TRBV4-2
DNA: TGTGCCAGCAGCCCCCGGCCAAATACGGATGGCTACACCTTC
CDR3: CASSPRPNTDGYTF

J: TRBJ2-7
size: -
D: -
V: TRBV5-4
DNA: TGTGCCAGCTGGAACCATGGCAGCTCCTACGAGCAGTACTTC
CDR3: CASWNHGSSYEQYF

J: TRBJ1-3
size: once
D: -
V: TRBV30
DNA: TGTGCCTGGAGTCCAGACCCGGGAAACACCATATATTTT
CDR3: CAWSPDPGNTIYF

J: TRBJ2-5
size: -
D: TRBD1
V: TRBV7-2
DNA: TGTGCCAGCAGCTTAGAGGCGACAGGGGGCGCGAAGACCCAGTACTTC
CDR3: CASSLEATGGAKTQYF

J: TRBJ1-1
size: -
D: -
V: TRBV5-4
DNA: TGTGCCAGCAGCTCCTGGGTTCGGGGCTTGAACACTGAAGCTTTCTTT
CDR3: CASSSWVRGLNTEAFF

J: TRBJ1-5
size: once
D: -
V: TRBV19
DNA: TGTGCCAGTAGTGGCGCAGGGGCAGGAGGGCAGCCCCAGCATTTT
CDR3: CASSGAGAGGQPQHF

J: TRBJ1-5
size: -
D: -
V: TRBV6-5
DNA: TGTGCCAGCAGTTTATCGGGACGTTGGTCAAATCAGCCCCAGCATTTT
CDR3: CASSLSGRWSNQPQHF

J: TRBJ1-1
size: once
D: -
V: TRBV18
DNA: TGTGCCAGCTCAGACAATCACCACAGGGATACTGAAGCTTTCTTT
CDR3: CASSDNHHRDTEAFF

J: TRBJ2-7
size: -
D: TRBD1
V: TRBV4-3
DNA: TGCGCCAGCAGCATTCAGGACAGGGGCTTTGGTGAGCAGTACTTC
CDR3: CASSIQDRGFGEQYF

J: TRBJ2-7
size: -
D: TRBD2
V: TRBV13
DNA: TGTGCCAGCAGCCCAGGGCTAGCGGGTTCGGCCGAGCAGTACTTC
CDR3: CASSPGLAGSAEQYF

J: TRBJ1-2
size: once
D: -
V: TRBV6-5
DNA: TGTGCCAGCAGTTACCGCGAACAGGGCTATGGCTACACCTTC
CDR3: CASSYREQGYGYTF

J: TRBJ2-5
size: -
D: TRBD2
V: TRBV19
DNA: TGTGCCAGTAGTATTACGGGACTAGCAGGAGAGACCCAGTACTTC
CDR3: CASSITGLAGETQYF

J: TRBJ2-7
size: once
D: TRBD1
V: TRBV5-4
DNA: TGTGCCAGCAGCTCGAAGTTGGGGACAGGGGGCTACGAGCAGTACTTC
CDR3: CASSSKLGTGGYEQYF

J: TRBJ1-5
size: -
D: TRBD1
V: TRBV19
DNA: TGTGCCAGTACCCGACAGGGGAATATTCAGCCCCAGCATTTT
CDR3: CASTRQGNIQPQHF

J: TRBJ1-5
size: -
D: -
V: TRBV4-3
DNA: TGCGCCAGCAGCCAAGATTTCGGTCAGCCCCAGCATTTT
CDR3: CASSQDFGQPQHF

J: TRBJ2-1
size: -
D: -
V: TRBV4-3
DNA: TGCGCCAGCAGCCAAGAAGCGGCCAGGGGCGGGGACAATGAGCAGTTCTTC
CDR3: CASSQEAARGGDNEQFF

J: TRBJ1-6
size: -
D: -
V: TRBV3-1/TRBV3-2
DNA: TGTGCCAGCAGCCAAGAAGGGGGGATCGCAAGCTCCTATAATTCACCCCTCCACTTT
CDR3: CASSQEGGIASSYNSPLHF

J: TRBJ2-1
size: -
D: TRBD2
V: TRBV13
DNA: TGTGCCAGCAGCTTAGCCCTAACTAGCGCTAAGGGGAATGAGCAGTTCTTC
CDR3: CASSLALTSAKGNEQFF

J: TRBJ1-1
size: -
D: -
V: TRBV30
DNA: TGTGCCTGTCACCGGGGTGGGGCCTTGAGCGCTGAAGCTTTCTTT
CDR3: CACHRGGALSAEAFF

J: TRBJ2-5
size: -
D: -
V: TRBV5-1
DNA: TGCGCCAGCAGCTCGGCGCTTTTTGGCCAAGAGACCCAGTACTTC
CDR3: CASSSALFGQETQYF

J: TRBJ2-7
size: -
D: -
V: TRBV28
DNA: TGTGCCAGCAGTCTTAACAGCGGGCCGTACTTC
CDR3: CASSLNSGPYF

J: TRBJ2-1
size: -
D: -
V: TRBV11-2
DNA: TGTGCCAGCAGCTTACAGGGTTTGAATGAGCAGTTCTTC
CDR3: CASSLQGLNEQFF

J: TRBJ2-5
size: -
D: TRBD1
V: TRBV27
DNA: TGTGCCAGCAGTTTCGCCGGGACAGGGGACGGGGAGACCCAGTACTTC
CDR3: CASSFAGTGDGETQYF

J: TRBJ2-1
size: -
D: -
V: TRBV19
DNA: TGTGCCAGTAGTATACTCCAGGGCCGGAGGAATGAGCAGTTCTTC
CDR3: CASSILQGRRNEQFF

J: TRBJ1-2
size: -
D: TRBD1
V: TRBV10-2
DNA: TGCGCCAGCAGCTCGGGGGACAGGGGAAACTATGGCTACACCTTC
CDR3: CASSSGDRGNYGYTF

J: TRBJ1-6
size: -
D: -
V: TRBV5-1
DNA: TGCGCCAGCAGCTTGGACCCAGGAAGGTCCCTCCACTTT
CDR3: CASSLDPGRSLHF

J: TRBJ1-2
size: -
D: TRBD1
V: TRBV27
DNA: TGTGCCAGCAGGACAGGGGAGAGCGGGTATGGCTACACCTTC
CDR3: CASRTGESGYGYTF

J: TRBJ1-5
size: -
D: -
V: TRBV18
DNA: TGTGCCAGCTCACCCGGTCAGGGAAAAGGGGGACAGCCCCAGCATTTT
CDR3: CASSPGQGKGGQPQHF

J: TRBJ1-1
size: -
D: -
V: TRBV27
DNA: TGTGCCAGCAGCTTGGACAGAGTCACTGAAGCTTTCTTT
CDR3: CASSLDRVTEAFF

J: TRBJ1-1
size: -
D: -
V: TRBV24-1
DNA: TGTGCCACCAGTGACCGTACGAACACTGAAGCTTTCTTT
CDR3: CATSDRTNTEAFF

J: TRBJ2-1
size: -
D: -
V: TRBV2
DNA: TGTGCCAGCAGTGAGGATGGGGGAGGAACGGAGAAGCAGTTCTTC
CDR3: CASSEDGGGTEKQFF

J: TRBJ1-2
size: -
D: -
V: TRBV6-2/TRBV6-3
DNA: TGTGCCAGCAGTTACTTTGGGGGCGCGGATGGCTACACCTTC
CDR3: CASSYFGGADGYTF

J: TRBJ2-4
size: -
D: TRBD2
V: TRBV7-9
DNA: TGTGCCAGCAGCATAGGACTAGCGGGGGACCTAGCCAAAAACATTCAGTACTTC
CDR3: CASSIGLAGDLAKNIQYF

J: TRBJ2-1
size: -
D: -
V: TRBV10-1
DNA: TGCGCCAGCAGTGATCTTGGGTTTTCCTACAATGAGCAGTTCTTC
CDR3: CASSDLGFSYNEQFF

J: TRBJ1-3
size: -
D: -
V: TRBV9
DNA: TGTGCCAGCAGCGTAGAGGGGCTGAACGGAAACACCATATATTTT
CDR3: CASSVEGLNGNTIYF

J: TRBJ1-1
size: -
D: -
V: TRBV4-3
DNA: TGCGCCAGCAGCCAAGTGGGGGGGCGGAGGACTGAAGCTTTCTTT
CDR3: CASSQVGGRRTEAFF